These 9 T cell receptor beta chains originate from one sample sequenced in a study of preoperative IRX-2 immunotherapy in early breast cancer. Treatment defined: preoperative locoregional IRX-2 cytokine immunotherapy. Assay used: immunoSEQ multiplex PCR; TCRdb lists only in-frame clones, some missing. This table has 40,000 to 45,000 clones, approximately 75% appearing once. The sample was tumor tissue, taken after IRX-2 immunotherapy. The receptor source for this set is a human donor with breast cancer.

The chain is built from TRBV14 and TRBJ2-7; 8 bases align to TRBD2. CDR3 size: 16 residues. After removal of 1 base from V and 4 bases from J, the junction contained 9 bases not matched to a gene. Germline V lookup: CDR1 SGHDN, CDR2 FVKESK. CDR3 residues: CASSQGGALAGYEQYF. CDR3 nucleotide sequence: TGTGCCAGCAGCCAAGGTGGAGCTCTAGCGGGTTACGAGCAGTACTTC. Full variable domain (remainder filled in from reference TRBV14 and TRBJ2-7): EAGVTQFPSHSVIEKGQTVTLRCDPISGHDNLYWYRRVMGKEIKFLLHFVKESKQDESGMPNNRFLAERTGGTYSTLKVQPAELEDSGVYFCASSQGGALAGYEQYFGPGTRLTVT.

The V gene is TRBV5-1, the J gene TRBJ1-4; no definite D call. The length of the CDR3 is 15 residues. V was pared by 0 bases and J by 0 bases, with 6 bases between. Germline V gives CDR1 SGHRS, CDR2 YFSETQ. CDR3 amino acids: CASSLDAATNEKLFF. The CDR3, as DNA: TGCGCCAGCAGCTTGGACGCTGCAACTAATGAAAAACTGTTTTTT. Full variable domain (missing parts from reference TRBV5-1 and TRBJ1-4): KAGVTQTPRYLIKTRGQQVTLSCSPISGHRSVSWYQQTPGQGLQFLFEYFSETQRNKGNFPGRFSGRQFSNSRSEMNVSTLELGDSALYLCASSLDAATNEKLFFGSGTQLSVL.

With regard to this clone: At one boundary the junction diverges from the germline segment, which might be a read error. The J gene is TRBJ2-3, the V gene TRBV7-1; a possible D gene is TRBD2 (6 bases). TRBV7-1 is filed as an ORF, its function uncertain. The CDR3 spans 16 residues. CDR3: CASSLPPGGSIDTQYF. The CDR3 nucleotides read TGTGCCAGCAGCTTACCCCCCGGGGGTAGCATAGATACGCAGTATTTT.

In its sample, this clone was seen once. This rearrangement joins TRBV14 to TRBJ2-7; D gene uncertain. CDR3 length equals 13 residues. The germline V gene has CDR1 SGHDN and CDR2 FVKESK. V was pared by 3 bases and J by 9 bases, with 15 bases between. The DNA for the CDR3 is TGTGCCAGCAGCCAGGGCGGAATCCTCGGGCAGTACTTC. Translating gives CASSQGGILGQYF. The full variable domain, completed using reference TRBV14 and TRBJ2-7, is EAGVTQFPSHSVIEKGQTVTLRCDPISGHDNLYWYRRVMGKEIKFLLHFVKESKQDESGMPNNRFLAERTGGTYSTLKVQPAELEDSGVYFCASSQGGILGQYFGPGTRLTVT.

The rearrangement uses TRBV18 and TRBJ2-7, with 9 bases matching TRBD1. Trimming cost V 4 bases and J 2 bases; bases outside gene matches: 6. The CDR3 is 15 residues long. Germline CDR1 KGHSH, CDR2 LQKENI. The CDR3 reads CASSLQGTGPYEQYF. In DNA, the CDR3 is TGTGCCAGCTCACTACAGGGGACAGGGCCCTACGAGCAGTACTTC.

Of note for this clone: The DNA has a base that is unclear or was not read; X is used for its residue. The chain uses TRBV11-3 and TRBJ1-1; TRBD1 is a possible D gene (6 bases). V lost 6 bases and J 0 bases, leaving 29 bases between the germline ends. The CDR3 is 20 residues long. Germline V gives CDR1 SGHNT, CDR2 YENEEA. The CDR3 DNA is TGTGCCAGCAGYCGCCACTCCCTTGGAAGAGGGGGGGGTTTGAACACTGAAGCTTTCTTT. It specifies CASXRHSLGRGGGLNTEAFF. The complete CDR3 reads CASSRHSLGRGGGLNTEAFF. Full variable domain (missing parts from reference TRBV11-3 and TRBJ1-1): EAGVVQSPRYKIIEKKQPVAFWCNPISGHNTLYWYLQNLGQGPELLIRYENEEAVDDSQLPKDRFSAERLKGVDSTLKIQPAELGDSAVYLCASSRHSLGRGGGLNTEAFFGQGTRLTVV.

The chain joins TRBV19 to TRBJ1-4; 8 nucleotides match TRBD1. Germline V gene sequence: CDR1 LNHDA, CDR2 SQIVND (reference sequence). The V gene end was trimmed by 7 bases and the J gene end by 8 bases; junction bases not matched to a gene: 6. CDR3 length: 13 amino acids. The CDR3 reads CASTGQGGEKLFF. CDR3 coding DNA: TGTGCCAGTACTGGACAGGGTGGCGAAAAACTGTTTTTT.

The rearrangement joins TRBV1 to TRBJ1-1. TRBV1 represents a pseudogene. CDR3 length: 15 residues. CDR3 nucleotides: TGCGCCAGCAGCCAAGATGGCGCTCGGAACACTGAAGCTTTCTTT. Encoded protein: CASSQDGARNTEAFF.

V and J are TRBV19 and TRBJ1-6; D gene uncertain. Germline CDR1 LNHDA, CDR2 SQIVND (reference sequence). V lost 3 bases and J lost 0, with 6 bases in between. The CDR3 length is 15 residues. The CDR3 here is CASSMRSSYNSPLHF. The CDR3 DNA reads TGTGCCAGTAGTATGAGGAGCTCCTATAATTCACCCCTCCACTTT.